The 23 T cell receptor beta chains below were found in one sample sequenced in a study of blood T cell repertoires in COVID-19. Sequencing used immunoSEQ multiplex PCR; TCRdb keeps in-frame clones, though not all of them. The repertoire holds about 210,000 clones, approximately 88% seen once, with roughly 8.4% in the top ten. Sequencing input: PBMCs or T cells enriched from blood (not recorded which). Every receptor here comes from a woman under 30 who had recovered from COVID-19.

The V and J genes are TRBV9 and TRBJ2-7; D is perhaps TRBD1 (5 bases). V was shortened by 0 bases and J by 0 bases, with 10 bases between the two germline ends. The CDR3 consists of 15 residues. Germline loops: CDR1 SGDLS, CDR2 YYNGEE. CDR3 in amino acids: CASSVGGRSSYEQYF. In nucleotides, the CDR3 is TGTGCCAGCAGCGTAGGGGGCAGGAGCTCCTACGAGCAGTACTTC.

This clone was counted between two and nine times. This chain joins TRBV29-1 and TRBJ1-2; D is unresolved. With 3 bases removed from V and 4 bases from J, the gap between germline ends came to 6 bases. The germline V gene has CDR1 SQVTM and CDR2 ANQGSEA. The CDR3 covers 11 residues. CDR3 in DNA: TGCAGCGTTGACAGGATCTATGGCTACACCTTC. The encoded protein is CSVDRIYGYTF. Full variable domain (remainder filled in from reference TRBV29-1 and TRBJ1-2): SAVISQKPSRDICQRGTSLTIQCQVDSQVTMMFWYRQQPGQSLTLIATANQGSEATYESGFVIDKFPISRPNLTFSTLTVSNMSPEDSSIYLCSVDRIYGYTFGSGTRLTVV.

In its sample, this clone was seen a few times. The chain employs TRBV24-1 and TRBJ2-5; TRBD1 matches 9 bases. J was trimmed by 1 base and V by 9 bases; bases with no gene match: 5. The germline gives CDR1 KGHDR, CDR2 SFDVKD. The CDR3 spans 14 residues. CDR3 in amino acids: CATGGTGLQETQYF. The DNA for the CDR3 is TGTGCCACCGGAGGGACAGGGCTCCAAGAGACCCAGTACTTC.

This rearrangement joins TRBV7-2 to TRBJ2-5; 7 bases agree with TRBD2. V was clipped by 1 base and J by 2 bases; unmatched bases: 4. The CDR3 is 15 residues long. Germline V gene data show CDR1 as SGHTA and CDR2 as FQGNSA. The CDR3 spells CASSLGSGGQETQYF. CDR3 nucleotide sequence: TGTGCCAGCAGCTTAGGTTCGGGGGGTCAAGAGACCCAGTACTTC.

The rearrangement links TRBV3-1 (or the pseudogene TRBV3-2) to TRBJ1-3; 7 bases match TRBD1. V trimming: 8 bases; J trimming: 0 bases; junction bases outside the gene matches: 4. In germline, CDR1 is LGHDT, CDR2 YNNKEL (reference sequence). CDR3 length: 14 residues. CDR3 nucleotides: TGTGCCAGCGGCGGGACAGACTCTGGAAACACCATATATTTT. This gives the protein CASGGTDSGNTIYF.

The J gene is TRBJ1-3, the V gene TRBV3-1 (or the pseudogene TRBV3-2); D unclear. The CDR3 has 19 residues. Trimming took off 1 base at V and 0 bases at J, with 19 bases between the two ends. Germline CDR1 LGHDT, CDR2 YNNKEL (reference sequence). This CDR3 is CASSQGRLRRTYSGNTIYF. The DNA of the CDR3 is TGTGCCAGCAGCCAAGGAAGGCTGAGGAGAACTTACTCTGGAAACACCATATATTTT.

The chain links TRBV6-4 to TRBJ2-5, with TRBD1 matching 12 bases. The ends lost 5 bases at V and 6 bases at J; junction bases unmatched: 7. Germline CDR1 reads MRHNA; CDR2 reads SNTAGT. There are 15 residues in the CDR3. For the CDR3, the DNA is TGTGCCAGCAGTCCCGGGACAGGGGGCGAAAAGACCCAGTACTTC. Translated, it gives CASSPGTGGEKTQYF.

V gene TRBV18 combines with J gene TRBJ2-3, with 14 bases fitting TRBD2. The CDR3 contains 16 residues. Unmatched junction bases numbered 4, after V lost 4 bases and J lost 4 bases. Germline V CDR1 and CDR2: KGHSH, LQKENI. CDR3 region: CASSRMTSGGADTQYF. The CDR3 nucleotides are TGTGCCAGCTCACGTATGACTAGCGGGGGGGCAGATACGCAGTATTTT.

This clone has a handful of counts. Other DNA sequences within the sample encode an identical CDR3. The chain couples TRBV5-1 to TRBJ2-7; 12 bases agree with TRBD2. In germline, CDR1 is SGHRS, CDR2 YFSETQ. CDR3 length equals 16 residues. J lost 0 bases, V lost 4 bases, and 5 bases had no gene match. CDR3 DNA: TGCGCCAGCAGCCTAACTAGCGGGAGGAGCTCCTACGAGCAGTACTTC. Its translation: CASSLTSGRSSYEQYF.

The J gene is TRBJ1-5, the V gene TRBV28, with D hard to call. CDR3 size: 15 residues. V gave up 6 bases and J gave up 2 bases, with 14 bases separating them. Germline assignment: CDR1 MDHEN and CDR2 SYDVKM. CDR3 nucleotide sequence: TGTGCCAGCAGCCGTTTTTTGAGGGGCAATCAGCCCCAGCATTTT. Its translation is CASSRFLRGNQPQHF.

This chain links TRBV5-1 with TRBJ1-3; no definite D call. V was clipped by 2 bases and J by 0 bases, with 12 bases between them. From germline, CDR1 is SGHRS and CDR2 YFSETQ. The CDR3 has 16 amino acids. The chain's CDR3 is CASSFSGPSSGNTIYF. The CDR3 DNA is TGCGCCAGCAGCTTCTCTGGGCCGAGCTCTGGAAACACCATATATTTT.

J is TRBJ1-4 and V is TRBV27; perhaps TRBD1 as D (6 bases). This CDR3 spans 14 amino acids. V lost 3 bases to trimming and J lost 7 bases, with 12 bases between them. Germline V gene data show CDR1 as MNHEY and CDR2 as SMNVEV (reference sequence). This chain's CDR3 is CASSFQGQREKLFF. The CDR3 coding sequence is TGTGCCAGCAGTTTCCAAGGACAGCGTGAAAAACTGTTTTTT.

CDR3 loop: CASSQVTQAGETQYF. In DNA, the CDR3 is TGCGCCAGCAGCCAAGTTACACAGGCAGGAGAGACCCAGTACTTC. This chain joins TRBV4-1 and TRBJ2-5, with D possibly TRBD1 on 5 matching bases. The CDR3 sequence is 15 residues long. Germline lookup yields CDR1 MGHRA and CDR2 YSYEKL. Trimming pared 1 base from V and 4 bases from J, leaving 13 bases between.

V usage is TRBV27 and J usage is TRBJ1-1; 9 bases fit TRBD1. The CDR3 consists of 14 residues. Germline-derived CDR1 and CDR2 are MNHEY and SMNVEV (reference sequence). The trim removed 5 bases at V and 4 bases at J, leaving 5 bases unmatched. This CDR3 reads CASSPDRGGTEAFF. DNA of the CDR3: TGTGCCAGCAGTCCAGACAGGGGGGGCACTGAAGCTTTCTTT.

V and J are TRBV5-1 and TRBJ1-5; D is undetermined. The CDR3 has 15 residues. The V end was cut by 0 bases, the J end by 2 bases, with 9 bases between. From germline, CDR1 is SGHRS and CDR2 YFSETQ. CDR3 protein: CASSLDSSRNQPQHF. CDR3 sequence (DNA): TGCGCCAGCAGCTTGGACAGCTCCCGCAATCAGCCCCAGCATTTT.

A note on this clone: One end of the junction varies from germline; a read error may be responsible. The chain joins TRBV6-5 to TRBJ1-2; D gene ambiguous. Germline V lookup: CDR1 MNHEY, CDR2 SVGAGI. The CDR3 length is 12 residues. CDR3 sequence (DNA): TGTGCCAGCAGTTACTTCCAGGTCCCGCGGGGTTGG. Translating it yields CASSYFQVPRGW.

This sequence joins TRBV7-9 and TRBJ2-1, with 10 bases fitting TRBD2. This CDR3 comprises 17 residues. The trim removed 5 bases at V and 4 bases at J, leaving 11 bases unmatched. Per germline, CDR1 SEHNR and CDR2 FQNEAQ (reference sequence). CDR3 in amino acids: CASSPPLAGVRYNEQFF. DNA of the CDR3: TGTGCCAGCAGCCCCCCGCTAGCGGGGGTGCGGTACAATGAGCAGTTCTTC. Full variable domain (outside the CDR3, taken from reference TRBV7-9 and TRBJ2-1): DTGVSQNPRHKITKRGQNVTFRCDPISEHNRLYWYRQTLGQGPEFLTYFQNEAQLEKSRLLSDRFSAERPKGSFSTLEIQRTEQGDSAMYLCASSPPLAGVRYNEQFFGPGTRLTVL.

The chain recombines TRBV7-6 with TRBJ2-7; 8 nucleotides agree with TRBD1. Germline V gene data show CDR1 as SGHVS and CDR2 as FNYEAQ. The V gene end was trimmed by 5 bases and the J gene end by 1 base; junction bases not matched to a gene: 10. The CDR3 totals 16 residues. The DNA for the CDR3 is TGTGCCAGCAGCCATGGATCAGGGGGCATGTCCTACGAGCAGTACTTC. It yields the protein CASSHGSGGMSYEQYF. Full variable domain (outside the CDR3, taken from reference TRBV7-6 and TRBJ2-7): GAGVSQSPRYKVTKRGQDVALRCDPISGHVSLYWYRQALGQGPEFLTYFNYEAQQDKSGLPNDRFSAERPEGSISTLTIQRTEQRDSAMYRCASSHGSGGMSYEQYFGPGTRLTVT.

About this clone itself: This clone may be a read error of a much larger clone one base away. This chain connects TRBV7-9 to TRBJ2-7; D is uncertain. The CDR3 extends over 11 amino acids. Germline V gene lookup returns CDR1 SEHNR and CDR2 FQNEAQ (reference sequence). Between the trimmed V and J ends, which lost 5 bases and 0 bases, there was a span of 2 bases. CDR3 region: CASSLSYEQYF. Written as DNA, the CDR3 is TGTGCCAGCAGCCTCTCCTACGAGCAGTACTTC.

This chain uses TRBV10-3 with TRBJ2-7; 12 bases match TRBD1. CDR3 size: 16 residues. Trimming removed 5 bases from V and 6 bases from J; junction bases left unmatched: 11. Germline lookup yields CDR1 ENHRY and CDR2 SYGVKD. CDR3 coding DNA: TGTGCCATCAGTCGGGGTCCGGGACAGGGGGCGGGCGAGCAGTACTTC. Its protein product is CAISRGPGQGAGEQYF.

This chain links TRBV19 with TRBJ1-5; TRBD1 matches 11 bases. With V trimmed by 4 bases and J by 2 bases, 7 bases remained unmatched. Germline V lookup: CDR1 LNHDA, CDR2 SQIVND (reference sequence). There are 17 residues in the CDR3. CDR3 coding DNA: TGTGCCAGTAGTACGGGACAGGGGGAGTTGGGCAATCAGCCCCAGCATTTT. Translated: CASSTGQGELGNQPQHF.

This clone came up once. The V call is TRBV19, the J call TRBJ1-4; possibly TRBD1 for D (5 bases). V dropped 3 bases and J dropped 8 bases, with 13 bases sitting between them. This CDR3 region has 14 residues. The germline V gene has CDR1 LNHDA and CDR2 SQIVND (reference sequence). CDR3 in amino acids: CASSIVGQEEKLFF. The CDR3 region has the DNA TGTGCCAGTAGTATCGTCGGACAAGAGGAAAAACTGTTTTTT.

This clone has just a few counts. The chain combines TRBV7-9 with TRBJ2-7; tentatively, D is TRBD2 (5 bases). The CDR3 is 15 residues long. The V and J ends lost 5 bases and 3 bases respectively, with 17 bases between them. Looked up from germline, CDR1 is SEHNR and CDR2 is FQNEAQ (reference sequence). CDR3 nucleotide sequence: TGTGCCAGCAGCAGTTTCCGGGGAAAGAGCTACGAGCAGTACTTC. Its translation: CASSSFRGKSYEQYF.